Below are 28 T cell receptor beta chains sequenced from a single sample in a study of radiotherapy plus CTLA-4 blockade in lung cancer. Assay: immunoSEQ multiplex PCR; the TCRdb copy retains only in-frame clones and omits some. The profile shows about 97,000 clones, 65% to 80% of them singletons. This specimen consisted of peripheral blood, obtained from a patient treated with radiotherapy plus ipilimumab. These receptors all come from a human donor with non-small cell lung cancer who had a partial response to radiotherapy plus ipilimumab. Some clones in this sample may be carry-over from other donors' samples.

The chain carries TRBV28 and TRBJ2-4; 8 positions match TRBD1. The CDR3 has 17 amino acids. Germline-derived CDR1 and CDR2 are MDHEN and SYDVKM. The J segment lost 0 bases and the V segment lost 5 bases, leaving 9 bases of the junction unmatched. The CDR3 reads CASSPTSGQVAKNIQYF. DNA for the CDR3: TGTGCCAGCAGTCCTACCTCGGGACAGGTAGCCAAAAACATTCAGTACTTC. The whole variable domain, filled in from reference TRBV28 and TRBJ2-4, reads DVKVTQSSRYLVKRTGEKVFLECVQDMDHENMFWYRQDPGLGLRLIYFSYDVKMKEKGDIPEGYSVSREKKERFSLILESASTNQTSMYLCASSPTSGQVAKNIQYFGAGTRLSVL.

V and J are TRBV2 and TRBJ2-2, with D possibly matching TRBD2 (6 bases). The CDR3 runs to 13 residues. V was clipped by 4 bases and J by 8 bases, with 11 bases between them. Germline CDR1 reads SNHLY; CDR2 reads FYNNEI. CDR3 protein: CASSAPGVGELFF. CDR3 DNA sequence: TGTGCCAGCAGTGCCCCGGGAGTAGGGGAGCTGTTTTTT.

The V gene is TRBV7-3, the J gene TRBJ2-1; 7 bases map to TRBD1. Germline V gene lookup returns CDR1 SGHTA and CDR2 FQGTGA. Trimming took 3 bases from V and 5 from J; bases not matched to a gene: 4. CDR3 length: 14 amino acids. CDR3 DNA: TGTGCCAGCAGCTTCACTACAGGGGACAATGAGCAGTTCTTC. It translates to CASSFTTGDNEQFF.

This clone was recorded a few times. This chain joins TRBV7-2 and TRBJ2-7, with 7 bases fitting TRBD2. With 0 bases clipped from V and 0 bases from J, the junction kept 5 bases outside the gene matches. From germline, CDR1 is SGHTA and CDR2 FQGNSA. The CDR3 spans 16 residues. The CDR3: CASSLAGGSDSYEQYF. The DNA for the CDR3 is TGTGCCAGCAGCTTAGCCGGCGGGAGTGACTCCTACGAGCAGTACTTC.

V usage is TRBV1 and J usage is TRBJ2-1; the table's D call TRBD2 went unverified against the DNA. TRBV1 is tagged as a pseudogene. This CDR3 comprises 14 residues. The DNA for the CDR3 is TGCACCAGCAGCCAAGGGGTTTTGAGCGATCGGCAGTTCTTC. Translated: CTSSQGVLSDRQFF.

V and J are TRBV5-5 and TRBJ1-5, with D uncertain. Trimming removed 2 bases at V and 5 bases at J, with 8 bases between. The length of the CDR3 is 13 residues. The germline V gene has CDR1 SGHKS and CDR2 YYEKEE (reference sequence). For the CDR3, the DNA is TGTGCCAGCAGCTTCGGGAAGGATCAGCCCCAGCATTTT. Protein sequence: CASSFGKDQPQHF.

This clone occurred a few times. The CDR3 loop is CASSPREGTVYGYTF. The CDR3 coding sequence is TGTGCCAGCAGCCCCCGGGAGGGGACAGTCTATGGCTACACCTTC. The chain has TRBV7-9 and TRBJ1-2; 7 nucleotides match TRBD1. The V gene's germline CDR1 is SEHNR and CDR2 FQNEAQ (reference sequence). With V trimmed by 5 bases and J by 4 bases, 10 bases remained unmatched. The CDR3 extends over 15 amino acids.

This chain joins TRBV6-1 and TRBJ2-2; the D is unclear. V was shortened by 6 bases and J by 5 bases, with 10 bases between the two germline ends. The CDR3 sequence is 13 residues long. Germline values: CDR1 MNHNS, CDR2 SASEGT. The CDR3 nucleotides are TGTGCCAGCAGCCGGTCAATAACCGGGGAGCTGTTTTTT. It is translated as CASSRSITGELFF.

The chain recombines TRBV2 with TRBJ2-5, with a weak D call TRBD1 (6 bases). The J call may be in error: the DNA end matches TRBJ2-7 better. The germline V gene encodes CDR1 SNHLY and CDR2 FYNNEI. The CDR3 runs to 12 residues. The CDR3 protein is CASSYGGHEQYF. The CDR3 nucleotides read TGTGCCAGCTCCTATGGGGGCCACGAGCAGTACTTC.

CDR3 amino acids: CASSLGRGTGANVLTF. The DNA for the CDR3 is TGTGCCAGCAGCTTGGGCAGGGGTACTGGGGCCAACGTCCTGACTTTC. The rearrangement joins TRBV5-4 to TRBJ2-6, with D possibly TRBD1 on 6 matching bases. Trimming pared 0 bases from V and 2 bases from J, leaving 9 bases between. The CDR3 spans 16 residues. Germline assignment: CDR1 SGHNT and CDR2 YYREEE (reference sequence).

This chain links TRBV7-2 with TRBJ2-5; D gene uncertain. The end of the DNA fits TRBJ2-7 better, so the J call may be wrong. The CDR3 loop spans 13 amino acids. Germline V lookup: CDR1 SGHTA, CDR2 FQGNSA. The CDR3 nucleotides are TGTGCCAGCAGCTTAGGACTCGTCTACGAGCAGTACTTC. This gives the protein CASSLGLVYEQYF.

The genes are TRBV7-2 and TRBJ2-3; 14 bases are shared with TRBD2. The V and J ends lost 5 bases and 4 bases, in that order; junction bases with no gene match: 5. The CDR3 spans 16 residues. Germline V gene lookup returns CDR1 SGHTA and CDR2 FQGNSA. CDR3 bases: TGTGCCAGCAGCAAACGACTAGCGGGGGGGCCAGATACGCAGTATTTT. Translated, it gives CASSKRLAGGPDTQYF.

In nucleotides, the CDR3 is TGTGCCAGCAGTGATCTGGGACAGGGATTTGGCGGCTACACCTTC. Protein sequence: CASSDLGQGFGGYTF. This sequence joins TRBV6-4 and TRBJ1-2; the match to TRBD1 covers 9 bases. CDR1 is MRHNA and CDR2 is SNTAGT in the germline V gene. The CDR3 is made up of 15 amino acids. The junction had 10 bases not matched to a gene; V was cut back by 3 bases and J by 8 bases.

The rearrangement uses TRBV6-5 and TRBJ2-7, with D maybe TRBD1 (5 bases). Germline assignment: CDR1 MNHEY and CDR2 SVGAGI. This CDR3 has 13 residues. Trimming left V 0 bases short and J 2 bases short, with 5 bases between. In DNA, the CDR3 is TGTGCCAGCAGTTACTCACAGGCCTACGAGCAGTACTTC. This sequence encodes CASSYSQAYEQYF.

This chain connects TRBV18 to TRBJ1-1; D ambiguous. Germline loops: CDR1 KGHSH, CDR2 LQKENI. The CDR3 is made up of 15 amino acids. Trimming shortened V by 1 base and J by 0 bases, and 9 bases separated the two germline ends. CDR3 bases: TGTGCCAGCTCACCACAAAACAGCATGAACACTGAAGCTTTCTTT. Its protein product is CASSPQNSMNTEAFF.

The rearrangement links TRBV9 to TRBJ1-1; no definite D call. The V gene lost 0 bases and the J gene lost 3 bases, with 9 bases spanning the gap. Germline CDR1 and CDR2: SGDLS and YYNGEE. This CDR3 has 14 residues. The DNA of the CDR3 is TGTGCCAGCAGCGTAGATCGGGTTCACACTGAAGCTTTCTTT. It yields the protein CASSVDRVHTEAFF.

This chain connects TRBV5-5 to TRBJ1-6, with TRBD1 matching 10 bases. This CDR3 is 15 amino acids long. V gave up 6 bases and J gave up 10 bases; unmatched junction bases: 10. Germline-derived CDR1 and CDR2 are SGHKS and YYEKEE (reference sequence). DNA for the CDR3: TGTGCCAGCACCCAAACCGGGACAGGGGTCTCACCCCTCCACTTT. It specifies CASTQTGTGVSPLHF.

This clone was picked up a small number of times. The genes are TRBV6-6 and TRBJ1-1; 7 bases map to TRBD1. CDR1 MNHNY and CDR2 SVGAGI come from the germline V gene (reference sequence). The CDR3 is made up of 15 amino acids. Trimming cost V 7 bases and J 3 bases; bases outside gene matches: 11. CDR3 loop: CASTNKGAGDTEAFF. CDR3 DNA: TGTGCCAGCACCAACAAGGGGGCCGGGGACACTGAAGCTTTCTTT.

This chain joins TRBV27 and TRBJ1-3, with D possibly being TRBD1 (5 bases). CDR1 is MNHEY, CDR2 SMNVEV, per germline (reference sequence). The CDR3 length is 14 residues. V was cut by 6 bases and J by 5 bases, with 14 bases left in between. DNA of the CDR3: TGTGCCAGCAGAGGAACAGGAACCCGAAACACCATATATTTT. Translation: CASRGTGTRNTIYF.

The chain links TRBV19 to TRBJ1-1; D not certain. The V gene's germline CDR1 is LNHDA and CDR2 SQIVND (reference sequence). V was cut by 3 bases and J by 1 base, with 9 bases left in between. The CDR3 is 14 amino acids. CDR3 region: CASSMGRQNTEAFF. As DNA, the CDR3 is TGTGCCAGTAGTATGGGGAGACAGAACACTGAAGCTTTCTTT. Based on the CDR3 plus reference TRBV19 and TRBJ1-1, the full variable domain is DGGITQSPKYLFRKEGQNVTLSCEQNLNHDAMYWYRQDPGQGLRLIYYSQIVNDFQKGDIAEGYSVSREKKESFPLTVTSAQKNPTAFYLCASSMGRQNTEAFFGQGTRLTVV.

V and J are TRBV4-2 and TRBJ2-6; TRBD1 aligns across 9 bases. The CDR3 is 16 residues long. Germline CDR1 and CDR2: LGHNA and YNFKEQ. The junction had 7 bases not matched to a gene; V was cut back by 0 bases and J by 10 bases. This CDR3 reads CASSQDPVTGGNVLTF. CDR3 in DNA: TGTGCCAGCAGCCAAGATCCGGTGACAGGGGGTAACGTCCTGACTTTC.

The CDR3 coding sequence is TGTGCCAGCAGTTTGGGTGGCGGGGGGTGGGATGAGCAGTTCTTC. This sequence encodes CASSLGGGGWDEQFF. The genes are TRBV6-5 and TRBJ2-1; 8 bases agree with TRBD2. CDR3 size: 15 residues. V lost 4 bases, J lost 8 bases, and 10 bases stayed unmatched. Germline V gene lookup returns CDR1 MNHEY and CDR2 SVGAGI.

The rearrangement uses TRBV28 and TRBJ2-3, with D possibly matching TRBD2 (7 bases). V gave up 9 bases and J gave up 9 bases, with 19 bases separating them. Germline V gene lookup returns CDR1 MDHEN and CDR2 SYDVKM. The CDR3 sequence is 13 residues long. The CDR3 protein is CASSGGGRGTQYF. The CDR3 DNA reads as TGTGCCAGTTCGGGGGGCGGACGGGGGACGCAGTATTTT.

The V and J genes are TRBV27 and TRBJ2-7; 11 bases line up with TRBD2. V lost 8 bases to trimming and J lost 4 bases; unmatched junction nucleotides: 13. Germline CDR1 is MNHEY and CDR2 is SMNVEV (reference sequence). The CDR3 runs 16 residues. The CDR3 loop is CASHSTSGVGGYEQYF. The DNA of the CDR3 is TGTGCCAGCCATTCGACTAGCGGGGTTGGTGGTTACGAGCAGTACTTC.

The chain recombines TRBV5-1 with TRBJ2-5; possible D gene TRBD2, 6 bases. The J call could be wrong; TRBJ2-7 is a better fit for the DNA end. The CDR3 runs 13 residues. The V gene's germline CDR1 is SGHRS and CDR2 YFSETQ. The CDR3 here is CASSLGGTYEQYF. As DNA, the CDR3 is TGCGCCAGCAGTCTGGGGGGAACCTACGAGCAGTACTTC.

V is TRBV28 and J is TRBJ1-5; D unresolved. Germline V CDR1 and CDR2: MDHEN, SYDVKM. V was clipped by 3 bases and J by 2 bases, with 14 bases between them. The CDR3 spans 16 residues. The CDR3 nucleotides read TGTGCCAGCAGTTTGAGTGGGAGCTACGGCAATCAGCCCCAGCATTTT. Amino acids: CASSLSGSYGNQPQHF.

The V call is TRBV29-1, the J call TRBJ2-7, with 8 bases identical to TRBD1. This CDR3 has 13 amino acids. Germline trimming cut 6 bases from V and 2 bases from J; bases unmatched to any gene: 6. Per germline, CDR1 SQVTM and CDR2 ANQGSEA. The CDR3 region is CSVRLQGAYEQYF. In DNA, the CDR3 is TGCAGCGTCCGTCTACAGGGGGCCTACGAGCAGTACTTC.

This chain connects TRBV2 to TRBJ1-1, with a possible D match to TRBD1 (5 bases). The CDR3 covers 14 residues. Germline V CDR1 and CDR2: SNHLY, FYNNEI. V lost 6 bases and J lost 4, with 15 bases in between. For the CDR3, the DNA is TGTGCCAGCAGAGACCCAGGGTACATCACTGAAGCTTTCTTT. This sequence encodes CASRDPGYITEAFF.